The sequence of this TCR beta chain was determined in a study of vaccination and CD4 T cells after COVID-19. Study-wide context: Overlapping spike peptides served as the stimulus for the cells. These peptides came from SARS-CoV-2 and from the common cold coronaviruses HCoV-NL63, HCoV-OC43 and HCoV-229E.

This sample's treatment: approximately nine-day PBMC culture with coronavirus spike peptide pools or control peptides (ViraFEST assay). The Oncomine TCR Beta short-read assay sequenced DNA from cultured CD4+ T cells. TCRdb redid the calling of the PCR reads with MiXCR, one entry per CDR3 protein. The data contain more than 9,500 distinct CDR3 sequences, 76% of them singletons. Details on this clonotype: Its antigen is still unknown.

Germline V gives CDR1 SEHNR, CDR2 FQNEAQ (reference sequence). The V end was cut by 4 bases, the J end by 4 bases, with 13 bases between. The CDR3 totals 14 residues. The chain employs TRBV7-9 and TRBJ1-1; D call uncertain. The TCR sequence derives from a human donor who had recovered from COVID-19. The sample taken for sequencing was CD4+ T cells from blood, cultured in vitro. CDR3 in DNA: TGTGCCAGCAGCTCCTTAAGTCGGGTCACTGAAGCTTTCTTT. This codes for CASSSLSRVTEAFF.